These 22 T cell receptor beta chains were sequenced from one sample in a study of CD8 T cells in ankylosing spondylitis listed by TCRdb under 2017. Receptor amplification or capture employed 5' RACE. The sample was run on an Illumina HiSeq 2500. TCRdb reran the public reads through fastp at Q25 and MiXCR, keeping productive beta chains. Every CDR3 protein is listed once, alongside the most common genes and DNA of its rows. The sample yields approximately 290,000 distinct CDR3 sequences; more than 20% were counted once. 3% to 4% of the sample belongs to the ten largest clones. Input material: blood, either unsorted or a sorted T cell fraction (not recorded which). Source of these receptors: a female donor with ankylosing spondylitis or in good health (not recorded which).

The chain employs TRBV4-1 and TRBJ1-2; D is possibly TRBD1 (6 bases). V was cut by 4 bases and J by 5 bases, with 17 bases left in between. The CDR3 is 15 amino acids. Germline CDR1 and CDR2: MGHRA and YSYEKL. The CDR3 spells CASSLSGGRLYGYTF. CDR3 coding DNA: TGCGCCAGCAGCCTCAGCGGGGGGCGCTTGTATGGCTACACCTTC.

This chain links TRBV12-3 or TRBV12-4 with TRBJ2-5; the D call may be TRBD1 or TRBD2 (6 bases each). Trimming stripped 2 bases from V and 7 bases from J, with 14 bases between. CDR3 length: 14 amino acids. Written as DNA, the CDR3 is TGTGCCAGCAGTTTACCTAGCGAGGGGGGGACCCAGTACTTC. Its protein is CASSLPSEGGTQYF.

This clonotype was counted only a few times. V usage is TRBV20-1 and J usage is TRBJ2-1; D is ambiguous. Germline loops: CDR1 DFQATT, CDR2 SNEGSKA (reference sequence). V shed 6 bases and J shed 6 bases, with 12 bases lying between them. The CDR3 consists of 12 residues. The CDR3 DNA reads TGCAGTGCCCCCCTGAGAGGCAATGAGCAGTTCTTC. This encodes CSAPLRGNEQFF.

This clonotype came up a few times. This rearrangement joins TRBV7-2 to TRBJ2-5, with 8 bases fitting TRBD1. The CDR3 runs 16 residues. Trimming cost V 4 bases and J 2 bases; bases outside gene matches: 9. Germline-derived CDR1 and CDR2 are SGHTA and FQGNSA. The CDR3 DNA is TGTGCCAGCAGCTATAGTTGGAGGACAGGGCAAGAGACCCAGTACTTC. Its protein is CASSYSWRTGQETQYF.

This clonotype was recorded many times. This chain connects TRBV27 to TRBJ1-6; no clear D. V lost 6 bases and J 8 bases, leaving 14 bases between the germline ends. The CDR3 loop spans 14 amino acids. Looked up from germline, CDR1 is MNHEY and CDR2 is SMNVEV (reference sequence). The CDR3 nucleotides are TGTGCCAGCAGGCTACACGGCCGGGATTCACCCCTCCACTTT. It encodes CASRLHGRDSPLHF.

This clonotype has a count of ten or more. The chain carries TRBV20-1 and TRBJ2-7, with a weak D call TRBD2 (6 bases). Germline CDR1 reads DFQATT; CDR2 reads SNEGSKA (reference sequence). The germline V and J ends were trimmed by 7 bases and 3 bases, with 16 bases remaining between them. The CDR3 runs 13 residues. This CDR3 is CSGSRDSGYEQYF. The CDR3 DNA reads TGCAGTGGTTCCCGGGACTCCGGCTACGAGCAGTACTTC.

The V and J genes are TRBV6-1 and TRBJ2-3; 14 positions match TRBD2. CDR3 size: 16 residues. The V and J ends lost 5 bases and 9 bases, in that order; junction bases with no gene match: 10. In germline, CDR1 is MNHNS, CDR2 SASEGT. CDR3 bases: TGTGCCAGCAGTCGGCGACTAGCGGGAGGGGTAGGGACGCAGTATTTT. Translating gives CASSRRLAGGVGTQYF.

The chain has TRBV6-5 and TRBJ2-3; D call uncertain. The germline CDR1 and CDR2 sequences are MNHEY and SVGAGI. Between the trimmed V and J ends, which lost 6 bases and 2 bases, there was a span of 9 bases. The CDR3 is made up of 13 amino acids. The CDR3 loop is CASRLEYTDTQYF. CDR3 DNA: TGTGCCAGCAGACTCGAATACACAGATACGCAGTATTTT.

This clonotype was seen more than once but under ten times. J is TRBJ1-1 and V is TRBV30; a weak D match, TRBD1 (6 bases). Trimming cost V 3 bases and J 3 bases, with 17 bases left between them. Germline CDR1 and CDR2: GTSNPN and SVGIG (reference sequence). The CDR3 contains 15 residues. The CDR3 nucleotides are TGTGCCTGGAGCCCACTCCGGGCAGGGGACACTGAAGCTTTCTTT. It is translated as CAWSPLRAGDTEAFF. Based on the CDR3 plus reference TRBV30 and TRBJ1-1, the full variable domain is SQTIHQWPATLVQPVGSPLSLECTVEGTSNPNLYWYRQAAGRGLQLLFYSVGIGQISSEVPQNLSASRPQDRQFILSSKKLLLSDSGFYLCAWSPLRAGDTEAFFGQGTRLTVV.

This rearrangement joins TRBV6-5 to TRBJ2-7, with D tentatively TRBD1 or TRBD2 (5 bases each). This CDR3 comprises 15 residues. Looked up from germline, CDR1 is MNHEY and CDR2 is SVGAGI. V shed 6 bases and J shed 0 bases, with 15 bases lying between them. This CDR3 reads CASSLEKGSSYEQYF. The CDR3 nucleotides are TGTGCCAGCAGCTTAGAGAAGGGGAGCTCCTACGAGCAGTACTTC.

The sample holds a few counts of this clonotype. This chain uses TRBV20-1 with TRBJ2-7, with 10 bases identical to TRBD1. The CDR3 sequence is 13 residues long. Germline CDR1 DFQATT, CDR2 SNEGSKA (reference sequence). Trimming cost V 6 bases and J 5 bases; bases outside gene matches: 7. The CDR3 sequence: CSARTGGKDEQYF. The DNA for the CDR3 is TGCAGTGCAAGGACAGGGGGGAAAGACGAGCAGTACTTC.

In its sample, this clonotype was seen a few times. The chain recombines TRBV30 with TRBJ2-1; no definite D call. Germline V gene data show CDR1 as GTSNPN and CDR2 as SVGIG (reference sequence). V was shortened by 0 bases and J by 3 bases, with 6 bases between the two germline ends. The CDR3 totals 13 residues. The CDR3 protein is CAWSVQHYNEQFF. The CDR3 DNA follows: TGTGCCTGGAGTGTACAACACTACAATGAGCAGTTCTTC.

This clonotype has ten or more counts. The chain links TRBV10-3 to TRBJ2-1, with TRBD1 matching over 7 bases. The CDR3 spans 16 residues. With 4 bases clipped from V and 1 base from J, the junction kept 7 bases outside the gene matches. Germline V lookup: CDR1 ENHRY, CDR2 SYGVKD. The chain's CDR3 is CAISGQGVGSYNEQFF. For the CDR3, the DNA is TGTGCCATCAGTGGCCAGGGGGTAGGGTCCTACAATGAGCAGTTCTTC.

The rearrangement joins TRBV7-6 to TRBJ2-3; TRBD2 is a possible D gene (5 bases). The CDR3 consists of 15 residues. V was pared by 5 bases and J by 2 bases, with 14 bases between. Per the germline V gene, CDR1 is SGHVS and CDR2 is FNYEAQ. CDR3 sequence reads: CASSMRVPYTDTQYF. CDR3 in DNA: TGTGCCAGCAGCATGCGGGTTCCTTACACAGATACGCAGTATTTT.

This clonotype was counted a few times. The gene calls are TRBV2 and TRBJ1-6, with TRBD1 matching 7 bases. Looked up from germline, CDR1 is SNHLY and CDR2 is FYNNEI. V lost 6 bases, J lost 7 bases, and 12 bases stayed unmatched. The CDR3 extends over 16 amino acids. The CDR3, as DNA: TGTGCCAGCAGGACAGGGCCAACTGGCCTGAATTCACCCCTCCACTTT. This gives the protein CASRTGPTGLNSPLHF. The full variable domain, in which reference TRBV2 and TRBJ1-6 provide the parts outside the CDR3, is EPEVTQTPSHQVTQMGQEVILRCVPISNHLYFYWYRQILGQKVEFLVSFYNNEISEKSEIFDDQFSVERPDGSNFTLKIRSTKLEDSAMYFCASRTGPTGLNSPLHFGNGTRLTVT.

The chain carries TRBV9 and TRBJ1-2; 7 nucleotides line up with TRBD1. J lost 0 bases, V lost 4 bases, and 6 bases had no gene match. The germline V gene has CDR1 SGDLS and CDR2 YYNGEE. CDR3 size: 15 residues. CDR3 sequence reads: CASSPNRGANYGYTF. The CDR3 DNA is TGTGCCAGCAGCCCCAACAGGGGCGCTAACTATGGCTACACCTTC. The full variable domain, in which reference TRBV9 and TRBJ1-2 provide the parts outside the CDR3, is DSGVTQTPKHLITATGQRVTLRCSPRSGDLSVYWYQQSLDQGLQFLIQYYNGEERAKGNILERFSAQQFPDLHSELNLSSLELGDSALYFCASSPNRGANYGYTFGSGTRLTVV.

This CDR3 reads CAASVTANTGELFF. CDR3 sequence (DNA): TGTGCCGCTTCAGTTACGGCGAACACCGGGGAGCTGTTTTTT. The chain links TRBV15 to TRBJ2-2; D unclear. This CDR3 is built from 14 residues. Germline CDR1 is LNHNV and CDR2 is YYDKDF (reference sequence). Trimming pared 11 bases from V and 0 bases from J, leaving 13 bases between. Based on the CDR3 plus reference TRBV15 and TRBJ2-2, the full variable domain is DAMVIQNPRYQVTQFGKPVTLSCSQTLNHNVMYWYQQKSSQAPKLLFHYYDKDFNNEADTPDNFQSRRPNTSFCFLDIRSPGLGDTAMYLCAASVTANTGELFFGEGSRLTVL.

V is TRBV20-1 and J is TRBJ2-7, with TRBD1 identical over 8 bases. The CDR3 runs 13 residues. Germline loops: CDR1 DFQATT, CDR2 SNEGSKA (reference sequence). J lost 5 bases, V lost 3 bases, and 6 bases had no gene match. The CDR3 region is CSASRQGFDEQYF. The CDR3, as DNA: TGCAGTGCTAGCCGACAGGGGTTCGACGAGCAGTACTTC.

This clonotype was detected a few times. V usage is TRBV15 and J usage is TRBJ1-2; TRBD1 agrees at 7 bases. V trimming: 6 bases; J trimming: 4 bases; junction bases outside the gene matches: 5. Germline lookup yields CDR1 LNHNV and CDR2 YYDKDF (reference sequence). This CDR3 region has 13 residues. Here the CDR3 reads CATSNRGAYGYTF. CDR3 DNA: TGTGCCACCAGTAACAGGGGCGCCTATGGCTACACCTTC. The full variable domain, its missing parts supplied by reference TRBV15 and TRBJ1-2, is DAMVIQNPRYQVTQFGKPVTLSCSQTLNHNVMYWYQQKSSQAPKLLFHYYDKDFNNEADTPDNFQSRRPNTSFCFLDIRSPGLGDTAMYLCATSNRGAYGYTFGSGTRLTVV.

In this sample, this clonotype turned up once. V usage is TRBV24-1 and J usage is TRBJ2-3; D ambiguous. The germline V gene has CDR1 KGHDR and CDR2 SFDVKD. This CDR3 is 11 amino acids long. The V gene lost 9 bases and the J gene lost 4 bases, with 7 bases spanning the gap. The CDR3 loop is CATGVADTQYF. CDR3 nucleotide sequence: TGTGCCACCGGGGTCGCAGATACGCAGTATTTT.

This clonotype was seen more than once but under ten times. The gene calls are TRBV7-2 and TRBJ1-1; D gene unclear. Germline V gene sequence: CDR1 SGHTA, CDR2 FQGNSA. The V and J ends lost 3 bases and 0 bases respectively, with 8 bases between them. The CDR3 is 14 residues long. The CDR3 DNA is TGTGCCAGCAGCTTGTCCAGATTGAACACTGAAGCTTTCTTT. Protein: CASSLSRLNTEAFF. The whole variable domain, remainder taken from reference TRBV7-2 and TRBJ1-1, is GAGVSQSPSNKVTEKGKDVELRCDPISGHTALYWYRQSLGQGLEFLIYFQGNSAPDKSGLPSDRFSAERTGGSVSTLTIQRTQQEDSAVYLCASSLSRLNTEAFFGQGTRLTVV.

This clonotype was recorded at least ten times. The rearrangement joins TRBV7-2 to TRBJ1-5; D uncertain. This CDR3 is built from 14 residues. Germline values: CDR1 SGHTA, CDR2 FQGNSA. The ends were cut back, 0 bases at V and 5 bases at J, with 8 bases in the middle. The CDR3 protein is CASSLASGDQPQHF. The CDR3, as DNA: TGTGCCAGCAGCTTAGCGTCAGGAGATCAGCCCCAGCATTTT. The whole variable domain, remainder taken from reference TRBV7-2 and TRBJ1-5, is GAGVSQSPSNKVTEKGKDVELRCDPISGHTALYWYRQSLGQGLEFLIYFQGNSAPDKSGLPSDRFSAERTGGSVSTLTIQRTQQEDSAVYLCASSLASGDQPQHFGDGTRLSIL.